The 20 T cell receptor beta chains given below trace back to one sample, sequenced in a study of cytotoxic CD8 clonotypes in ibrutinib-treated CLL. Assay used: immunoSEQ multiplex PCR; TCRdb lists only in-frame clones, some missing. In the table there are some 130,000 clones, around 85% of which are singletons. The specimen comprised PBMCs, sampled after 24 months of ibrutinib treatment. Every receptor here comes from a human donor with chronic lymphocytic leukemia.

The chain is built from TRBV11-1 and TRBJ1-1; TRBD1 aligns across 9 bases. This CDR3 is 15 amino acids long. The junction had 10 bases not matched to a gene; V was cut back by 5 bases and J by 6 bases. Germline V gene lookup returns CDR1 SGHAT and CDR2 FQDESV (reference sequence). The CDR3 DNA follows: TGTGCCAGCAGCATCGACAGGGGGGGTCGGCCTGAAGCTTTCTTT. Translated: CASSIDRGGRPEAFF.

This clone was recorded once. The rearrangement links TRBV28 to TRBJ2-7, with D unresolved. The CDR3 is 14 amino acids. From germline, CDR1 is MDHEN and CDR2 SYDVKM. Trimming removed 7 bases at V and 0 bases at J, with 13 bases between. CDR3 DNA: TGTGCCAGCATAGAGCAGCTGGGCTCCTACGAGCAGTACTTC. It yields the protein CASIEQLGSYEQYF.

The V gene is TRBV27, the J gene TRBJ2-2; no clear D. V was cut by 1 base and J by 15 bases, with 9 bases left in between. Germline values: CDR1 MNHEY, CDR2 SMNVEV (reference sequence). This CDR3 spans 11 amino acids. In nucleotides, the CDR3 is TGTGCCAGCAGTTTATTTTGGTGTATGTTTTTT. As protein: CASSLFWCMFF.

V gene TRBV28 combines with J gene TRBJ1-5; D uncertain. The CDR3 is made up of 14 amino acids. The germline V gene has CDR1 MDHEN and CDR2 SYDVKM. V shed 6 bases and J shed 1 base, with 10 bases lying between them. The CDR3 DNA reads TGTGCCAGCAGCCCCCCCCGAAGCAATCAGCCCCAGCATTTT. Translated, it gives CASSPPRSNQPQHF.

V is TRBV30 and J is TRBJ2-7; D gene unclear. Trimming shortened V by 0 bases and J by 8 bases, and 8 bases separated the two germline ends. The CDR3 consists of 11 residues. Per the germline V gene, CDR1 is GTSNPN and CDR2 is SVGIG (reference sequence). The CDR3 here is CAWSVSDKQYF. CDR3 bases: TGTGCCTGGAGTGTATCCGATAAGCAGTACTTC.

The V and J genes are TRBV28 and TRBJ1-1; D unresolved. V was shortened by 7 bases and J by 2 bases, with 20 bases between the two germline ends. The V gene's germline CDR1 is MDHEN and CDR2 SYDVKM. The CDR3 extends over 16 amino acids. In DNA, the CDR3 is TGTGCCAGCAAATCCCCTTTGTCGGGCCCTAACACTGAAGCTTTCTTT. It codes for CASKSPLSGPNTEAFF.

The chain couples TRBV9 to TRBJ2-3, with TRBD2 as a possible D gene (6 bases). The CDR3 extends over 16 amino acids. V lost 0 bases, J lost 3 bases, and 14 bases lay in between. Germline V lookup: CDR1 SGDLS, CDR2 YYNGEE. The CDR3 DNA is TGTGCCAGCAGCGTAGGACCGGGAGAAAGAACAGATACGCAGTATTTT. It yields the protein CASSVGPGERTDTQYF.

This clone was counted once. This rearrangement joins TRBV29-1 to TRBJ2-3, with 10 positions matching TRBD1. V shed 4 bases and J 1 base; nucleotides not matched to a gene: 5. The CDR3 sequence is 15 residues long. In germline, CDR1 is SQVTM, CDR2 ANQGSEA. DNA of the CDR3: TGCAGCGTTGGAGTGGGGACAGGGGGCACAGATACGCAGTATTTT. Protein product: CSVGVGTGGTDTQYF.

CDR3 nucleotides: TGTGCCAGCAGTACAGCCCAGGGGGCTCGGACCGGGGAGCTGTTTTTT. Translation gives CASSTAQGARTGELFF. The chain uses TRBV6-6 and TRBJ2-2, with 8 bases that match TRBD1. Per the germline V gene, CDR1 is MNHNY and CDR2 is SVGAGI (reference sequence). V trimming: 5 bases; J trimming: 5 bases; junction bases outside the gene matches: 10. There are 16 residues in the CDR3.

The J gene is TRBJ1-5, the V gene TRBV28; the match to TRBD1 covers 7 bases. V was clipped by 5 bases and J by 14 bases; unmatched bases: 9. CDR3 size: 12 residues. CDR1 and CDR2 from the germline V gene are MDHEN and SYDVKM. For the CDR3, the DNA is TGTGCCAGCAGTCCTCTAACCGGGACAGAGCATTTT. Translated: CASSPLTGTEHF. Based on the CDR3 plus reference TRBV28 and TRBJ1-5, the full variable domain is DVKVTQSSRYLVKRTGEKVFLECVQDMDHENMFWYRQDPGLGLRLIYFSYDVKMKEKGDIPEGYSVSREKKERFSLILESASTNQTSMYLCASSPLTGTEHFGDGTRLSIL.

The chain is built from TRBV5-5 and TRBJ1-2; D is uncertain. Germline CDR1 SGHKS, CDR2 YYEKEE (reference sequence). CDR3 length: 13 residues. Trimming cost V 0 bases and J 5 bases, with 8 bases left between them. CDR3 nucleotides: TGTGCCAGCAGCTTGGAGGCAGTGTATGGCTACACCTTC. This encodes CASSLEAVYGYTF.

The chain carries TRBV5-4 and TRBJ2-2, with TRBD2 matching 8 bases. The ends lost 1 base at V and 4 bases at J; junction bases unmatched: 6. CDR1 and CDR2 (germline): SGHNT, YYREEE (reference sequence). This CDR3 comprises 16 residues. The CDR3 here is CASSLLAGGFTGELFF. CDR3 nucleotide sequence: TGTGCCAGCAGCTTGCTGGCGGGGGGCTTCACCGGGGAGCTGTTTTTT.

This clone was counted between two and nine times. The J gene is TRBJ1-6, the V gene TRBV2; no firm D call. Trimming took 4 bases from V and 0 from J, leaving 10 bases between them. The CDR3 consists of 16 residues. From germline, CDR1 is SNHLY and CDR2 FYNNEI. The CDR3 region has the DNA TGTGCCAGCAGTGCCGACGGAAGCTCCTATAATTCACCCCTCCACTTT. Its translation: CASSADGSSYNSPLHF.

This clone has only a few counts. The CDR3: CASSFRTVNSPLHF. In nucleotides, the CDR3 is TGTGCCAGCAGTTTTAGGACGGTGAATTCACCCCTCCACTTT. The chain employs TRBV6-6 and TRBJ1-6; D is uncertain. The CDR3 has 14 amino acids. Germline CDR1 is MNHNY and CDR2 is SVGAGI (reference sequence). Trimming took off 4 bases at V and 7 bases at J, with 11 bases between the two ends.

The count of this clone is one. The chain is built from TRBV6-5 and TRBJ1-3, with unresolved D. Per germline, CDR1 MNHEY and CDR2 SVGAGI. V was trimmed by 5 bases and J by 0 bases, leaving 8 bases between them. The CDR3 covers 14 residues. CDR3 loop: CASSVEFSGNTIYF. DNA for the CDR3: TGTGCCAGCAGTGTGGAGTTCTCTGGAAACACCATATATTTT.

This clone was seen only once. The chain carries TRBV7-9 and TRBJ2-3; 7 bases agree with TRBD1. The germline CDR1 and CDR2 sequences are SEHNR and FQNEAQ (reference sequence). Trimming cost V 3 bases and J 4 bases; bases outside gene matches: 7. The CDR3 has 15 amino acids. CDR3 bases: TGTGCCAGCAGCTTTACTAGGGGGCTGGCAGATACGCAGTATTTT. Amino acid sequence: CASSFTRGLADTQYF.

The genes are TRBV13 and TRBJ2-1; 10 bases agree with TRBD1. The CDR3 totals 15 residues. Per germline, CDR1 PRHDT and CDR2 FYEKMQ (reference sequence). V shed 2 bases, J shed 7 bases, and the junction held 5 bases outside the gene matches. The CDR3 DNA reads as TGTGCCAGCAGCTTAAGACAGGGGGCTCGGAATGAGCAGTTCTTC. Amino acids: CASSLRQGARNEQFF.

Remarks on this clone: The germline gene is not matched at one end of the junction; a read error may be the cause. The V and J genes are TRBV11-2 and TRBJ2-5, with D perhaps matching TRBD2 (5 bases). Germline V gene lookup returns CDR1 SGHAT and CDR2 FQNNGV. The CDR3 consists of 15 residues. CDR3 nucleotide sequence: TGTGCCAGCGGCTTATATCTGGGCCGGGGAGAGACCCAGTACTTC. This codes for CASGLYLGRGETQYF.

The chain joins TRBV19 to TRBJ2-7, with 10 bases lining up with TRBD2. J was trimmed by 3 bases and V by 3 bases; bases with no gene match: 8. The CDR3 totals 16 residues. Per the germline V gene, CDR1 is LNHDA and CDR2 is SQIVND (reference sequence). The CDR3 DNA reads as TGTGCCAGTAGTATTTCGACTAGCGGGTCTCTCTACGAGCAGTACTTC. Translated: CASSISTSGSLYEQYF.

The V call is TRBV7-2, the J call TRBJ1-1; TRBD1 agrees at 9 bases. The CDR3 sequence is 13 residues long. Germline CDR1 is SGHTA and CDR2 is FQGNSA. The V segment lost 5 bases and the J segment 6 bases; nucleotides outside the gene matches: 4. The CDR3 DNA reads TGTGCCAGCAGCATACAGGGGGCCGCTGAAGCTTTCTTT. Its protein product is CASSIQGAAEAFF.